This TCR beta chain came from a study of cytomegalovirus exposure and HLA in healthy donors. V gave up 3 bases and J gave up 0 bases, with 9 bases separating them. Germline V gene sequence: CDR1 SGDLS, CDR2 YYNGEE. The CDR3 runs to 14 residues. A multiplex PCR was run with 60 Vbeta primers and 13 Jbeta primers. Data came from immunoSEQ multiplex PCR; TCRdb stores just in-frame clones and leaves some out. The record lists around 75,000 clones, of which the ten most abundant hold 0.8% to 1%. The sample was PBMCs. The rearrangement uses TRBV9 and TRBJ1-1; D may be TRBD1 (5 bases). This receptor was obtained from a boy younger than 18 in good health and CMV-seronegative. This CDR3 is CASSAGHLNTEAFF. CDR3 bases: TGTGCCAGCAGCGCCGGACACCTGAACACTGAAGCTTTCTTT.